This TCR beta chain derives from a study of CD8+CD57+ T cells in acquired aplastic anemia. Study in general: Sorting CD4+ and CD8+ cells gave DNA averaging about 3.2 ug.

Study-wide findings and caveats: Statistical testing detected no significant gap in CD8+ Simpson's diversity between patients and controls.

In regard to this clonotype: Its antigen remains unidentified.

The CDR3 loop spans 14 amino acids. Per germline, CDR1 MNHEY and CDR2 SVGAGI. V shed 0 bases and J shed 0 bases, with 4 bases lying between them. Flow cytometry had shown expanded CD8+CD57+ cells in the patients chosen for sequencing. Patient blood was sampled before any therapy had been received. Profiling of TCR beta VDJ combinations and CDR3 sequences used genomic DNA as template. TCRdb analysed the reads with MiXCR anew, one entry per CDR3 protein. Seen here are 450,000 to 550,000 distinct CDR3 sequences, around 30% observed once, and the top ten hold around 0.82%. V usage is TRBV6-5 and J usage is TRBJ2-3; D gene unclear. This TCR derives from a human donor with aplastic anemia. The sequenced material came from sorted CD4+, CD8+, or CD8+CD57+ T cells (not recorded which) from PBMCs. DNA for the CDR3: TGTGCCAGCAGTTACTCGGGTAGCACAGATACGCAGTATTTT. Translation gives CASSYSGSTDTQYF.